This TCR beta chain was recovered during a study of cytotoxic CD8 clonotypes in ibrutinib-treated CLL. Study-level information: The samples contained a few hundred thousand productive templates on average. They also contained an average of roughly 99,000 productive rearrangements.

Using immunoSEQ multiplex PCR, the repertoire was profiled, and TCRdb retains in-frame clones only, with some absent. This table holds over 150,000 clones, roughly 77% found once. Findings and caveats of the study: Baseline values of clonality outstripped age-matched healthy donors and followed circulating CD8+ T-cell counts.

To note about this clone: The antigen is not known.

CDR1 and CDR2 from the germline V gene are SEHNR and FQNEAQ (reference sequence). Trimming left V 2 bases short and J 4 bases short, with 14 bases between. This CDR3 spans 15 amino acids. Sequencing was performed on PBMCs, taken after 12 months of ibrutinib treatment. The source is a human donor with chronic lymphocytic leukemia. This chain connects TRBV7-9 to TRBJ1-1; D perhaps matches TRBD1 (6 bases). CDR3 in DNA: TGTGCCAGCAGCTTACGGGAGGGGGGAGGCACTGAAGCTTTCTTT. Translating it yields CASSLREGGGTEAFF.